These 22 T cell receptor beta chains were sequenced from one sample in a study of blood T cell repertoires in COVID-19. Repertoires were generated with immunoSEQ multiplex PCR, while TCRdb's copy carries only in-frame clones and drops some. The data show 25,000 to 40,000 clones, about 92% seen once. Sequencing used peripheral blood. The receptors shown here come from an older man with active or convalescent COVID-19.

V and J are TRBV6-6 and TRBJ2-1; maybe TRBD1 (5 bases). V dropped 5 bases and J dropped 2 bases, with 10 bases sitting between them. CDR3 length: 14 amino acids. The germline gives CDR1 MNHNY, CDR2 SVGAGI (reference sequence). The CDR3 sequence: CASSPQGTYNEQFF. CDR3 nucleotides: TGTGCCAGCAGTCCCCAGGGTACCTACAATGAGCAGTTCTTC.

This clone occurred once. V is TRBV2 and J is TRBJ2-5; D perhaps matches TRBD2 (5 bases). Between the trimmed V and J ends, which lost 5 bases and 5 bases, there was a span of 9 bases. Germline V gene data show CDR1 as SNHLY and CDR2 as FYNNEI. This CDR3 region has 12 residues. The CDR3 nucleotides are TGTGCCAGCAGTCCGCCGGGGGAGACCCAGTACTTC. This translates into CASSPPGETQYF.

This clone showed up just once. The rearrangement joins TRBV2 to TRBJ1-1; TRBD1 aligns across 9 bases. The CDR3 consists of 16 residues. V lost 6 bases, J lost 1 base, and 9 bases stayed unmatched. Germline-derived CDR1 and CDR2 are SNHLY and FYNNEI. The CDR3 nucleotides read TGTGCCAGCAGAGCCCGGGACAGGGTGGGGAACACTGAAGCTTTCTTT. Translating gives CASRARDRVGNTEAFF.

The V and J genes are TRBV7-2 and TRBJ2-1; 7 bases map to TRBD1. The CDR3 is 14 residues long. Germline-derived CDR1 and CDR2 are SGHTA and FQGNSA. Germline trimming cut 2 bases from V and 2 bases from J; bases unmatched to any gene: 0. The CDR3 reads CASSLQGAYNEQFF. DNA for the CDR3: TGTGCCAGCAGCTTACAGGGGGCCTACAATGAGCAGTTCTTC.

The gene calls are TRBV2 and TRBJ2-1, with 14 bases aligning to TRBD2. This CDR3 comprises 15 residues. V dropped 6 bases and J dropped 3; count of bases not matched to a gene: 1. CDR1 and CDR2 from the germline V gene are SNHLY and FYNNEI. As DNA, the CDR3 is TGTGCCAGCAGCGGGACTAGCGGGAGCTACAATGAGCAGTTCTTC. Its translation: CASSGTSGSYNEQFF.

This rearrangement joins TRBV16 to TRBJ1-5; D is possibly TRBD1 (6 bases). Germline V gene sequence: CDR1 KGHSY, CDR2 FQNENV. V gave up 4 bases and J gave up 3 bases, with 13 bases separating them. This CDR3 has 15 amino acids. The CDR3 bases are TGTGCCAGCAGCCCACAGGGACAAGACAATCAGCCCCAGCATTTT. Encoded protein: CASSPQGQDNQPQHF.

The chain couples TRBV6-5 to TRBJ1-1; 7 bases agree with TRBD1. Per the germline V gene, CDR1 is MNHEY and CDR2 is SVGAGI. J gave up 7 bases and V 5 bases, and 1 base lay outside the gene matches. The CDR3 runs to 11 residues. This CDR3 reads CASSNRGEAFF. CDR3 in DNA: TGTGCCAGCAGTAACAGGGGTGAAGCTTTCTTT.

The CDR3 sequence: CASSSGQRSSYEQYF. The CDR3 bases are TGTGCCAGCAGTTCCGGACAGCGAAGCTCCTACGAGCAGTACTTC. This chain uses TRBV28 with TRBJ2-7; maybe TRBD1 (6 bases). Trimming took off 4 bases at V and 0 bases at J, with 13 bases between the two ends. Germline CDR1 reads MDHEN; CDR2 reads SYDVKM. The CDR3 contains 15 residues.

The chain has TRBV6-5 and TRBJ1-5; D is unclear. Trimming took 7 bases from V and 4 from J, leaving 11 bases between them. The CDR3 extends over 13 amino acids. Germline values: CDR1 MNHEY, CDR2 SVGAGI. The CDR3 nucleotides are TGTGCCAGCATTTCAGGTCTGAATCAGCCCCAGCATTTT. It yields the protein CASISGLNQPQHF.

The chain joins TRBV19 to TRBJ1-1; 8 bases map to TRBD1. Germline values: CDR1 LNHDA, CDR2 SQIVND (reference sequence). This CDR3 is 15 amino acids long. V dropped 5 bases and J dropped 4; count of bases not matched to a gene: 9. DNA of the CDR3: TGTGCCAGTAGTGCCAGACAGGGGTCGGGCACTGAAGCTTTCTTT. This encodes CASSARQGSGTEAFF.

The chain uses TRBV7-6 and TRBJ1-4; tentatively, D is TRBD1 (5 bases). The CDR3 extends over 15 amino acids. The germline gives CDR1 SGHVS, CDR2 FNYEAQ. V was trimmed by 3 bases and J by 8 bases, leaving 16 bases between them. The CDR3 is CASSFIRGGIEKLFF. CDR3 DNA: TGTGCCAGCAGCTTTATAAGGGGTGGAATAGAAAAACTGTTTTTT.

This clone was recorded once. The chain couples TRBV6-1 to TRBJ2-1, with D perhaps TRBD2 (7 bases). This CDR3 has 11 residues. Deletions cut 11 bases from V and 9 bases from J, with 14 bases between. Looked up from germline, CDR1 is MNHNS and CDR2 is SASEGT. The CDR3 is CASTGRGEQFF. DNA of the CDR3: TGTGCCTCCACAGGGAGGGGTGAGCAGTTCTTC.

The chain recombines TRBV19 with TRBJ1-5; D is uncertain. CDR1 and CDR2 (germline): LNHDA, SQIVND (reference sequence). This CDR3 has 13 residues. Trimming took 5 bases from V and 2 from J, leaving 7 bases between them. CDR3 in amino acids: CASSPQGNQPQHF. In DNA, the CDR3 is TGTGCCAGTAGTCCGCAGGGCAATCAGCCCCAGCATTTT.

As DNA, the CDR3 is TGTGCCAGCAGAGGACAGGGGACCGGCCACACTGAAGCTTTCTTT. Amino acid sequence: CASRGQGTGHTEAFF. The chain recombines TRBV6-6 with TRBJ1-1, with 9 positions matching TRBD1. V was pared by 6 bases and J by 3 bases, with 8 bases of the junction left unmatched. The CDR3 loop spans 15 amino acids. The germline gives CDR1 MNHNY, CDR2 SVGAGI (reference sequence).

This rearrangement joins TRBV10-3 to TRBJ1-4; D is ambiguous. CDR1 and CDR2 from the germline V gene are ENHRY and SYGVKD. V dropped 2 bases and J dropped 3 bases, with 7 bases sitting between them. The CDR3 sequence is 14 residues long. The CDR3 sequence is CAISERRANEKLFF. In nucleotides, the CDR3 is TGTGCCATCAGTGAGCGAAGAGCTAATGAAAAACTGTTTTTT.

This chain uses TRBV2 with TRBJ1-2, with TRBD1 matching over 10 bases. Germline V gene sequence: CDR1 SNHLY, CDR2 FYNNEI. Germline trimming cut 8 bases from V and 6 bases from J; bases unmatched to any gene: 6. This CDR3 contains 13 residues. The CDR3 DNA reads TGTGCCAGCTCGGGACAGGGGTTGGATGGCTACACCTTC. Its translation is CASSGQGLDGYTF.

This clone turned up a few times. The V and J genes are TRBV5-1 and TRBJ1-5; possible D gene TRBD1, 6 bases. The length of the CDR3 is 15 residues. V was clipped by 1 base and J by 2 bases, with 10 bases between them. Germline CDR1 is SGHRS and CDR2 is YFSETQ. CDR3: CASSLTGGRNQPQHF. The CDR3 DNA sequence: TGCGCCAGCAGCTTGACCGGGGGGCGCAATCAGCCCCAGCATTTT. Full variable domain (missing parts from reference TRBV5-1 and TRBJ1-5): KAGVTQTPRYLIKTRGQQVTLSCSPISGHRSVSWYQQTPGQGLQFLFEYFSETQRNKGNFPGRFSGRQFSNSRSEMNVSTLELGDSALYLCASSLTGGRNQPQHFGDGTRLSIL.

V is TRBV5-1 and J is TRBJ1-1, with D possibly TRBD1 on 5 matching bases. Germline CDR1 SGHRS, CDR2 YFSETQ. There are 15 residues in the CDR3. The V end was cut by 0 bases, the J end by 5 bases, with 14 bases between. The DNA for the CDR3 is TGCGCCAGCAGCTTGGAGGCGACAGTAGGAACTGAAGCTTTCTTT. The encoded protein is CASSLEATVGTEAFF.

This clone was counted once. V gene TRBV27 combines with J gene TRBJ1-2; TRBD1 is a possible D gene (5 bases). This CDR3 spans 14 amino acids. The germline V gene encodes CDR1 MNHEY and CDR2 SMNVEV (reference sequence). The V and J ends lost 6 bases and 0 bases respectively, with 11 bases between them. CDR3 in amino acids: CASSRTGSNYGYTF. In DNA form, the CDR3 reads TGTGCCAGCAGCCGTACAGGCTCTAACTATGGCTACACCTTC.

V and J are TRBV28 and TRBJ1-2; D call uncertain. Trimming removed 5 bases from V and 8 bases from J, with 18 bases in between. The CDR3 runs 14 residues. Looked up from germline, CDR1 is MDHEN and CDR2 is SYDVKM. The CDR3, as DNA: TGTGCCAGCAGTCTGACCCAGGAGGGTCGGGGCTACACCTTC. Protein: CASSLTQEGRGYTF.

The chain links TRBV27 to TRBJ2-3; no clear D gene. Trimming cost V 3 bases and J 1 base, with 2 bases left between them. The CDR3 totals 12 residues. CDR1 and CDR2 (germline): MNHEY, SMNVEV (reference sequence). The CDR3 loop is CASSFCTDTQYF. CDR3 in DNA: TGTGCCAGCAGTTTCTGCACAGATACGCAGTATTTT.

The CDR3 DNA is TGTGCCAGCAGTTTAAAACAGGGGGCGCAATTCAGGACGGGCACTGAAGCTTTCTTT. This translates into CASSLKQGAQFRTGTEAFF. The chain carries TRBV27 and TRBJ1-1, with TRBD1 matching 9 bases. This CDR3 is 19 amino acids long. The junction had 17 bases not matched to a gene; V was cut back by 2 bases and J by 4 bases. Germline CDR1 reads MNHEY; CDR2 reads SMNVEV (reference sequence).